The present entry profiles one T cell receptor beta chain with its context. No antigen is known for it. The CDR3 covers 14 residues. CDR1 is MNHNS and CDR2 is SASEGT in the germline V gene. Trimming took 2 bases from V and 8 from J, leaving 10 bases between them. 5'RACE, which relied on constant-segment primers, yielded TCR alpha and TCR beta cDNA libraries carrying sample barcodes and UMIs. TCRdb fed the 5' RACE reads into MiXCR, producing one record per CDR3 protein. The sample has approximately 210,000 distinct CDR3 sequences, 27% seen once; the top ten hold approximately 10%. This sample is part of a study of T-cell memory formation after mild COVID-19. Study information: Largely donor-specific TCR clusters were found.

Whole-study findings and limits: Clones shrinking from day 15 to 85 showed even CD4/CD8 mixes; later expanders tilted CD4+. Cross-reactive memory appears to have joined, as suggested by some responding clones showing up in pre-infection memory.

The chain employs TRBV6-1 and TRBJ1-6; D not certain. Sequencing was done on a sample of PBMCs or a T cell subset sorted from them (not recorded which). The clonotype comes from an adult woman who had mild COVID-19 (a few samples of this study predate the infection). Cell type and time point are not known. This CDR3 is CASSEIAGYSPLHF. The CDR3 DNA is TGTGCCAGCAGTGAAATCGCGGGTTATTCACCCCTCCACTTT.